One T cell receptor (beta chain) is described in this entry. The antigen remains unidentified. The data are from a study of regulatory dendritic cells for organ transplantation. Study results and limitations: Regulatory dendritic cells appeared to expand memory CD8+ clones less than mature ones. The most alloreactive TCR clonotypes were found in resting memory CD8+ cells.

Naive CD45RA+ and memory CD45RO+ CD4+ or CD8+ T cells were FACS-sorted. This table comes from immunoSEQ multiplex PCR, and its TCRdb copy is limited to in-frame clones, with some not included. The repertoire consists of about 28,000 clones, with under 90% occurring once and the leading ten covering approximately 0.39%. Germline CDR1 SEHNR, CDR2 FQNEAQ (reference sequence). This CDR3 comprises 12 residues. Trimming shortened V by 6 bases and J by 4 bases, and 7 bases separated the two germline ends. V usage is TRBV7-9 and J usage is TRBJ1-3, with D unclear. The sequence was obtained from a human donor in good health. The sample consisted of naive CD8+ T cells from blood. The subset was: CD45RA+ naive T cells. In DNA form, the CDR3 reads TGTGCCAGCAGTCACGGGGGAAACACCATATATTTT. Its protein is CASSHGGNTIYF.